Listed below are T cell receptor beta chains from one sample, sequenced in a study of cytomegalovirus exposure and HLA in healthy donors. Measured with immunoSEQ multiplex PCR; TCRdb has only the in-frame clones, and not every one. Seen here are 150,000 to 200,000 clones, about 76% observed once, and the top ten hold roughly 7.4%. The sample taken for sequencing was PBMCs. Source of these receptors: a male donor in good health and CMV-seropositive. The conserved cysteine and the conserved F or W are not part of the CDR3 here.

TRBJ1-2 TRBV29-1 SVEGQQLYHGYT
TRBJ1-1 TRBV6-1 ASSPGQGEEAF
TRBJ1-1 TRBV19 ASSPPTDLNTEAF
TRBJ2-7 TRBV10-3 AISGYKLTYEQY
TRBJ2-5 TRBV5-4 ASSTWRGGQETQY
TRBJ2-2 TRBV7-9 ASSLPPILADPGELF
TRBJ2-1 TRBV7-2 ASSLALRGANEQF
TRBJ1-1 TRBV18 ASSLQGTEAF
TRBJ1-1 TRBV19 ASSSRQLNTEAF
TRBJ2-2 TRBV2 ASSLSGQGAYGELF
TRBJ1-2 TRBV6-1 ASMGLYGYT
TRBJ1-1 TRBV27 ASSPYARTGGFEGIRRAF
TRBJ1-4 TRBV6-1 ASITGFEGEKLF
TRBJ2-7 TRBV27 ATLRGDGYEQY
TRBJ2-5 TRBV28 ASSFPDRGRGETQY
TRBJ2-1 TRBV6-5 ATQWEDEQF
TRBJ2-5 TRBV7-9 ASSLVARVQETQY
TRBJ1-4 TRBV7-6 ASSPRQGMREKLF
TRBJ2-3 TRBV4-2 ASSQKLAGSNRGTDTQY
TRBJ2-7 TRBV11-2 ASSLGQPRHEQY
TRBJ2-5 TRBV5-6 ASSLSVRVKETQY
TRBJ1-2 TRBV14 ASSPYDLGGYT
TRBJ2-1 TRBV27 ASSLRPGGSYNEQF
TRBJ1-2 TRBV5-1 ASSLLGGDGYT
TRBJ2-2 TRBV7-9 ASSPGLGNTGELF
TRBJ1-2 TRBV4-1 ASSQELSTGGGYGYT
TRBJ1-2 TRBV7-2 ASSFAGDDYGYT
TRBJ1-2 TRBV19 ASSIVRRDYGYT
TRBJ1-1 TRBV7-9 ATRVGEGAEAF
TRBJ1-2 TRBV9 ASSGRDRSNYGYT
TRBJ2-7 TRBV5-4 ATGTSDTYEQY
TRBJ2-7 TRBV28 ASSLGGAGNEQY
TRBJ1-2 TRBV11-2 ASSLDPGEYGYT
TRBJ2-3 TRBV2 ASKPGESTDTQY
TRBJ2-2 TRBV19 ASSTFGGPGELF
TRBJ1-1 TRBV29-1 SVSTTGAVTRRAF
TRBJ2-3 TRBV6-1 ASSETPGTRGDTQY
TRBJ1-4 TRBV5-1 ASSSDRLESEKLF
TRBJ2-6 TRBV15 ATSRPRRGGYFSGANVLT
TRBJ1-5 TRBV4-2 ASSPGGPTRGNQPQH
TRBJ2-1 TRBV5-1 ASTSGGAYNEQF
TRBJ2-5 TRBV2 ASSHGLSQETQY
TRBJ1-5 TRBV2 ASSEPAGYGSNQPQH